The rows below give T cell receptor beta chains drawn from one sample of a study of T-cell reconstitution after alpha-beta-depleted transplantation in children. TCRdb redid the calling of the PCR reads with MiXCR, one entry per CDR3 protein. The sample has around 200,000 distinct CDR3 sequences, around 9.2% seen once; the top ten hold roughly a third. The specimen was PBMCs, mostly from graft donor cells, collected 360 days after TCRalphabeta/CD19-depleted stem cell transplant. The receptor set was obtained from a male patient aged 2-9 years who had a stem cell transplant for acute myeloid leukemia, so the T cells may come from the graft donor. Each CDR3 is given with its conserved first and last residue. A D gene is named only where the DNA matches it firmly. The size of a clone is reported for some rows only, either as once, few or many, or as a class for expanded clones.

TRBJ1-4,11,NA,TRBV28,many,TGTGCCAGCAGTTCCCGATTGATGGTAGTTTTT,CASSSRLMVVF
TRBJ1-1,13,TRBD1,TRBV20-1,NA,TGCAGTGCTAGAGACCCTGGGACAGCGAAAAATTTCTTT,CSARDPGTAKNFF
TRBJ2-7,15,NA,TRBV15,NA,TGTGCCACCTCGCCCCGGAGGGTAGTTCGGTACGAGCAGTACTTC,CATSPRRVVRYEQYF
TRBJ1-5,17,NA,TRBV12-3/TRBV12-4,few,TGTGCCAGCAGGCACCTCCGGGCAGGAGGTGGGAGTCAGCCCCAGCATTTT,CASRHLRAGGGSQPQHF
TRBJ2-7,11,NA,TRBV6-2/TRBV6-3,NA,TGTGCCAGCAGTTACTTCGACGAGCAGTACTTC,CASSYFDEQYF
TRBJ2-7,13,NA,TRBV7-3,NA,TGTGCCAGCAGCTTAATAGGGGTTAGCGAGCAGTACTTC,CASSLIGVSEQYF
TRBJ2-7,15,NA,TRBV7-2,few,TGTGCCAGCAGCTTAGGGCTAGGCAGTGTCTACGAGCAGTACTTC,CASSLGLGSVYEQYF
TRBJ2-3,16,NA,TRBV12-3/TRBV12-4,few,TGTGCCAGCAGTCCCCCGGGGGGCGGGAGCACAGATACGCAGTATTTT,CASSPPGGGSTDTQYF
TRBJ2-1,21,TRBD2,TRBV11-2,few,TGTGCCAGCAGCTTAGATCCAGGGGTCTCAGGGACTAGCGGGCGAAGGGATGAGCAGTTCTTC,CASSLDPGVSGTSGRRDEQFF
TRBJ1-4,13,TRBD1,TRBV20-1,few,TGCAGTACCAAAGAGGGGGCCCGGGAAAAACTGTTTTTT,CSTKEGAREKLFF
TRBJ2-1,16,NA,TRBV4-3,many,TGCGCCAGCAGCCAAGATCTGGGCTGGCGGGTCAATGAGCAGTTCTTC,CASSQDLGWRVNEQFF
TRBJ2-1,12,NA,TRBV12-3/TRBV12-4,NA,TGTGCCAGCAGTCCTCCGGGGTCGGAGCAGTTCTTC,CASSPPGSEQFF
TRBJ2-1,15,NA,TRBV4-1,few,TGCGCCAGCAGGACCCGCGAGAGCTCCTACAATGAGCAGTTCTTC,CASRTRESSYNEQFF
TRBJ2-5,14,NA,TRBV5-6,NA,TGTGCCAGCAGCTACCGACAAGGGTTCGAGACCCAGTACTTC,CASSYRQGFETQYF
TRBJ2-7,14,TRBD1,TRBV29-1,many,TGCAGCGCCTCCCGGGACAGGGCTACCTACGAGCAGTACTTC,CSASRDRATYEQYF
TRBJ2-5,15,TRBD2,TRBV5-1,many,TGCGCCAGCAGCTTAAGACTAGCGGGTCAAGAGACCCAGTACTTC,CASSLRLAGQETQYF
TRBJ2-7,12,NA,TRBV29-1,many,TGCAGCGTTGAGACTGGATCCTACGAGCAGTACTTC,CSVETGSYEQYF
TRBJ2-3,15,NA,TRBV20-1,many,TGCAGTGCTAGAGTATTTGGCGGGGATAGTGATACGCAGTATTTT,CSARVFGGDSDTQYF
TRBJ2-2,15,TRBD2,TRBV29-1,many,TGCAGCGTTGAAATAGCGGGAGAGGACACCGGGGAGCTGTTTTTT,CSVEIAGEDTGELFF
TRBJ2-2,17,NA,TRBV5-1,many,TGCGCCAGCAGTGGACCGGGACACTCGCGGAGCACCGGGGAGCTGTTTTTT,CASSGPGHSRSTGELFF
TRBJ2-1,15,TRBD2,TRBV5-6,many,TGTGCCAGCAGCCCCTCAGGGAGGGCCTACAATGAGCAGTTCTTC,CASSPSGRAYNEQFF
TRBJ2-7,14,NA,TRBV12-3/TRBV12-4,many,TGTGCCAGCACCCGAAGTGGTTTCGGGTACGAGCAGTACTTC,CASTRSGFGYEQYF
TRBJ2-2,14,NA,TRBV7-8,NA,TGTGCCAGCTGGGATTTAAGGGACACCGGGGAGCTGTTTTTT,CASWDLRDTGELFF
TRBJ2-1,15,NA,TRBV6-1,NA,TGTGCCAGCAGTGCGCAGGTTAGCTCCTACAATGAGCAGTTCTTC,CASSAQVSSYNEQFF
TRBJ2-5,13,NA,TRBV19,many,TGTGCCAGTAGTATAGATGGGGGTGAGACCCAGTACTTC,CASSIDGGETQYF
TRBJ2-2,13,NA,TRBV9,few,TGTGCCAGCAGCCCGCCGGGAGCCGGGGAGCTGTTTTTT,CASSPPGAGELFF
TRBJ2-3,18,TRBD1,TRBV4-1,many,TGCGCCAGCAGCCAAGATCATCGACAGGGAGTGCGCACAGATACGCAGTATTTT,CASSQDHRQGVRTDTQYF
TRBJ2-1,15,NA,TRBV5-1,NA,TGCGCCAGCAGCTATGGTGGCTTAGAATCCAATGAGCAGTTCTTC,CASSYGGLESNEQFF
TRBJ2-1,11,NA,TRBV6-5,many,TGTGCCAGCAGGAATAGGCATGAGCAGTTCTTC,CASRNRHEQFF
TRBJ2-1,12,NA,TRBV29-1,many,TGCAGCGTCGTGGAAGGACCAATGGAGCAGTTCTTC,CSVVEGPMEQFF
TRBJ2-2,15,TRBD2,TRBV5-5,NA,TGTGCCAGCAGCCTATACGGCGGGAGCACCGGGGAGCTGTTTTTT,CASSLYGGSTGELFF
TRBJ1-4,15,NA,TRBV5-1,NA,TGCGCCAGCAGCTTGGGATTAACAACTAATGAAAAACTGTTTTTT,CASSLGLTTNEKLFF
TRBJ2-7,14,NA,TRBV7-9,NA,TGTGCCAGCAGCTTAAGTAGGGATGACTACGAGCAGTACTTC,CASSLSRDDYEQYF
TRBJ2-5,15,NA,TRBV25-1,few,TGTGCCAGCAGTGATCGGGCACTTTCTCAAGAGACCCAGTACTTC,CASSDRALSQETQYF